The clone carrying this T cell receptor (beta chain) has just a few counts. The target antigen is unknown. Each donor (without exception) was a healthy Caucasian. This sample is part of a study of identical twins. TCRdb re-called the 5' RACE reads with MiXCR, one entry per CDR3 protein. This table holds 690,000 or so distinct CDR3 sequences, around 8.3% found once. Study-level findings and limits: Out-of-frame TCR alpha sharing in monozygotic twins exceeded recombination model predictions. Conclusions were based on cross-sectional statistical analysis, without following the same donors.

Germline V gene data show CDR1 as LGHNA and CDR2 as YNFKEQ. The CDR3 is 15 residues long. With V trimmed by 1 base and J by 3 bases, 1 base remained unmatched. The data were also submitted as part of a second study, on yellow fever vaccine responses in identical twins. That report notes: It has been reported that, in twins, the vaccine T cell response seemed partly convergent and partly personalized.

The sample comprised PBMCs. This sequence was found in a woman in her late teens or twenties in good health. The V call is TRBV4-2, the J call TRBJ2-2; TRBD2 aligns across 8 bases. Written as DNA, the CDR3 is TGTGCCAGCAGCCAAGCGGGAGGGTACACCGGGGAGCTGTTTTTT. Its translation: CASSQAGGYTGELFF.